This T cell receptor (beta chain) originates from a study of CXCR4 blockade with PD-1 therapy in pancreatic cancer. Produced via immunoSEQ multiplex PCR; TCRdb's table is partial and in-frame only. The sample has 5,600 or so clones, around 50% seen once; the top ten hold around 8.8%. A remark on this clone: As yet, its antigen is unknown.

Trimming shortened V by 1 base and J by 4 bases, and 13 bases separated the two germline ends. Germline CDR1 LNHNV, CDR2 YYDKDF (reference sequence). There are 16 residues in the CDR3. Findings and limits, study-wide: Tumor clonality averaged approximately 0.15 versus 0.05 in healthy blood, not predicting survival. Convergent selection by common tumor antigens was suggested by nucleotide rearrangement counts.

The sample consisted of tumor tissue. The sequence was collected from a human donor with pancreatic ductal adenocarcinoma. V usage is TRBV15 and J usage is TRBJ2-2; unclear D gene. CDR3 sequence: CATSRGVEPGTGELFF. CDR3 DNA sequence: TGTGCCACCAGCAGAGGCGTGGAGCCGGGCACCGGGGAGCTGTTTTTT.